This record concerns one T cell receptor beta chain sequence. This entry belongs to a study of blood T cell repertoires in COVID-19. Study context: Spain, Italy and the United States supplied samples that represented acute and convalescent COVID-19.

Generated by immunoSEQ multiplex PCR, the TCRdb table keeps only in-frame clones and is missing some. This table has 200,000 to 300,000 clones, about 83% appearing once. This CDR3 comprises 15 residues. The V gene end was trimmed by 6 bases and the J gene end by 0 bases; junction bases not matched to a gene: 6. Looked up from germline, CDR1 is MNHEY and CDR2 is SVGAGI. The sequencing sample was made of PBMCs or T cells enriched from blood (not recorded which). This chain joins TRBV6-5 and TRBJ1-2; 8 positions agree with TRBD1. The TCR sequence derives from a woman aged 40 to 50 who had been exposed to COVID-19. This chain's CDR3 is CASSRGTGPNYGYTF. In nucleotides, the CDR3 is TGTGCCAGCAGCCGAGGGACAGGACCTAACTATGGCTACACCTTC.